One sample yielded the 24 T cell receptor beta chains listed below, sequenced in a study of blood T cell repertoires in COVID-19. Profiling relied on immunoSEQ multiplex PCR, and the TCRdb table lists in-frame clones only, not all of them. The data hold 150,000 or so clones, with around 89% observed a single time. Source material: peripheral blood. These receptors were collected from a man between 18 and 35 years old with COVID-19, enrolled during active disease.

The rearrangement joins TRBV5-4 to TRBJ2-7; 13 nucleotides agree with TRBD2. The germline gives CDR1 SGHNT, CDR2 YYREEE (reference sequence). Losses at the gene ends were 4 bases for V and 2 bases for J; bases not matched to a gene: 3. The CDR3 consists of 15 residues. DNA for the CDR3: TGTGCCAGCAGCCTCGGGACTAGCGGGACCTACGAGCAGTACTTC. This translates into CASSLGTSGTYEQYF.

This clone was observed once. V is TRBV29-1 and J is TRBJ2-7; TRBD1 matches 8 bases. This CDR3 contains 13 residues. The germline gives CDR1 SQVTM, CDR2 ANQGSEA. V dropped 4 bases and J dropped 5; count of bases not matched to a gene: 7. The CDR3 spells CSVGDRRLDEQYF. The CDR3 DNA reads TGCAGCGTTGGGGACAGGCGCTTAGACGAGCAGTACTTC.

In its sample, this clone was seen a few times. The chain has TRBV6-4 and TRBJ2-3; 9 bases line up with TRBD2. Losses at the gene ends were 4 bases for V and 0 bases for J; bases not matched to a gene: 2. The CDR3 runs to 15 residues. Germline values: CDR1 MRHNA, CDR2 SNTAGT. Here the CDR3 reads CASSAGTSSTDTQYF. CDR3 in DNA: TGTGCCAGCAGTGCCGGGACTAGCAGCACAGATACGCAGTATTTT.

J is TRBJ2-7 and V is TRBV19, with a possible D match to TRBD1 (6 bases). The V gene's germline CDR1 is LNHDA and CDR2 SQIVND (reference sequence). V lost 1 base and J lost 5, with 12 bases in between. This CDR3 has 14 amino acids. In DNA, the CDR3 is TGTGCCAGTAGTATAGGGCAGGGGATGAACGAGCAGTACTTC. It specifies CASSIGQGMNEQYF.

The chain uses TRBV2 and TRBJ2-3; possible D gene TRBD2, 5 bases. CDR3 length equals 12 residues. Germline V gene lookup returns CDR1 SNHLY and CDR2 FYNNEI. V dropped 8 bases and J dropped 5 bases, with 11 bases sitting between them. In DNA form, the CDR3 reads TGTGCCAGCTCCCGGGAACAAGATACGCAGTATTTT. Amino acid sequence: CASSREQDTQYF.

The rearrangement links TRBV6-2 or TRBV6-3 to TRBJ2-7, with D tentatively TRBD2 (5 bases). There are 17 residues in the CDR3. The germline gives CDR1 MNHEY, CDR2 SVGEGT. Trimming removed 4 bases from V and 5 bases from J, with 24 bases in between. The CDR3 loop is CASSFSALGLDTNEQYF. In DNA, the CDR3 is TGTGCCAGCAGTTTCTCAGCCCTCGGACTGGATACCAACGAGCAGTACTTC.

The chain recombines TRBV28 with TRBJ1-5, with TRBD1 as a possible D gene (5 bases). Germline assignment: CDR1 MDHEN and CDR2 SYDVKM. The CDR3 totals 15 residues. The V gene lost 6 bases and the J gene lost 0 bases, with 12 bases spanning the gap. The CDR3 DNA reads as TGTGCCAGCAGATTTGGACAAGCTAGCAATCAGCCCCAGCATTTT. Translation gives CASRFGQASNQPQHF.

V is TRBV21-1 and J is TRBJ2-7; whether TRBD2, the table's D call, matches the DNA was not checked. TRBV21-1 is a pseudogene locus. This CDR3 has 15 residues. The CDR3 nucleotides are TGTGCCAGCAGCAAACCCAGCGGGAGCTCCTACGAGCAGTACTTC. Translated, it gives CASSKPSGSSYEQYF.

The chain carries TRBV19 and TRBJ2-2; perhaps TRBD1 as D (6 bases). Germline loops: CDR1 LNHDA, CDR2 SQIVND (reference sequence). Trimming cost V 4 bases and J 7 bases, with 13 bases left between them. The CDR3 is 14 residues long. The CDR3 protein is CASSTTGSGGELFF. In nucleotides, the CDR3 is TGTGCCAGTAGTACAACAGGGTCCGGCGGGGAGCTGTTTTTT.

The rearrangement uses TRBV7-8 and TRBJ2-7; no reliable D call. With 1 base removed from V and 2 bases from J, the gap between germline ends came to 9 bases. Germline loops: CDR1 SGHVS, CDR2 FQNEAQ. The CDR3 totals 14 residues. This CDR3 is CASSLGLFAYEQYF. CDR3 nucleotides: TGTGCCAGCAGCTTAGGGCTGTTCGCCTACGAGCAGTACTTC.

This sequence joins TRBV7-2 and TRBJ2-3; possible D gene TRBD1, 6 bases. Trimming took off 5 bases at V and 7 bases at J, with 19 bases between the two ends. CDR1 and CDR2 from the germline V gene are SGHTA and FQGNSA. The CDR3 sequence is 15 residues long. The CDR3 DNA reads TGTGCCAGCAGCCCCGGACTGGGACACACGAATACGCAGTATTTT. As protein: CASSPGLGHTNTQYF.

This clone has a single count. The chain joins TRBV5-1 to TRBJ2-5; TRBD1 matches 7 bases. Germline V lookup: CDR1 SGHRS, CDR2 YFSETQ. Trimming cost V 4 bases and J 3 bases; bases outside gene matches: 6. The CDR3 consists of 14 residues. The CDR3 nucleotides are TGCGCCAGCAGCCCGACAGGGAGTGAAGAGACCCAGTACTTC. Its protein is CASSPTGSEETQYF.

The J gene is TRBJ2-6, the V gene TRBV5-6; D possibly corresponds to TRBD1 (5 bases). With 2 bases removed from V and 0 bases from J, the gap between germline ends came to 6 bases. Germline loops: CDR1 SGHDT, CDR2 YYEEEE. CDR3 length equals 15 residues. CDR3: CASSLQDSGANVLTF. Written as DNA, the CDR3 is TGTGCCAGCAGCTTACAGGACTCTGGGGCCAACGTCCTGACTTTC. The full variable domain, rest sourced from reference TRBV5-6 and TRBJ2-6, is DAGVTQSPTHLIKTRGQQVTLRCSPKSGHDTVSWYQQALGQGPQFIFQYYEEEERQRGNFPDRFSGHQFPNYSSELNVNALLLGDSALYLCASSLQDSGANVLTFGAGSRLTVL.

V and J are TRBV28 and TRBJ1-1, with D uncertain. Deletions cut 2 bases from V and 7 bases from J, with 14 bases between. Germline assignment: CDR1 MDHEN and CDR2 SYDVKM. The CDR3 length is 14 residues. In DNA, the CDR3 is TGTGCCAGCAGTTTACCATACGTGTCCGGTGAAGCTTTCTTT. Protein sequence: CASSLPYVSGEAFF.

The gene calls are TRBV28 and TRBJ1-2; D may be TRBD1 (5 bases). V dropped 6 bases and J dropped 0 bases, with 20 bases sitting between them. Germline lookup yields CDR1 MDHEN and CDR2 SYDVKM. The CDR3 has 17 amino acids. The CDR3 DNA reads TGTGCCAGCAGCCCGACGGGGGGACCCCCCGCTAACTATGGCTACACCTTC. Amino acid sequence: CASSPTGGPPANYGYTF.

The chain combines TRBV27 with TRBJ2-3; the match to TRBD2 covers 10 bases. The V and J ends lost 6 bases and 1 base, in that order; junction bases with no gene match: 4. The CDR3 runs 15 residues. CDR1 and CDR2 from the germline V gene are MNHEY and SMNVEV (reference sequence). CDR3 loop: CASSLAGAGTDTQYF. DNA of the CDR3: TGTGCCAGCAGCCTAGCGGGAGCTGGCACAGATACGCAGTATTTT.

The chain carries TRBV11-3 and TRBJ2-2; 8 nucleotides match TRBD2. The J segment lost 0 bases and the V segment lost 4 bases, leaving 13 bases of the junction unmatched. Germline V gives CDR1 SGHNT, CDR2 YENEEA. The CDR3 extends over 19 amino acids. The CDR3 here is CASSSFPTSVGANTGELFF. Here the CDR3 DNA reads TGTGCCAGCAGCTCATTCCCGACTAGCGTGGGCGCGAACACCGGGGAGCTGTTTTTT.

The chain couples TRBV12-3 or TRBV12-4 to TRBJ2-3; 8 bases line up with TRBD2. The CDR3 length is 13 residues. Germline trimming cut 7 bases from V and 9 bases from J; bases unmatched to any gene: 9. The CDR3 region is CASIGREEDTQYF. DNA of the CDR3: TGTGCCAGCATAGGGCGGGAGGAAGACACGCAGTATTTT.

The CDR3 DNA reads TGTGCCAGCAGCCCAAATGGACTATCTCGCACAGATACGCAGTATTTT. Residues: CASSPNGLSRTDTQYF. The rearrangement joins TRBV9 to TRBJ2-3; tentative D call: TRBD2 (6 bases). Germline loops: CDR1 SGDLS, CDR2 YYNGEE. The V end lost 4 bases, the J end lost 1 base, and 16 bases lay between the germline ends. This CDR3 has 16 residues.

The chain links TRBV6-2 or TRBV6-3 to TRBJ2-7; TRBD1 is a possible D gene (5 bases). The length of the CDR3 is 16 residues. V was trimmed by 0 bases and J by 0 bases, leaving 12 bases between them. CDR1 MNHEY and CDR2 SVGEGT come from the germline V gene. CDR3 region: CASSYSTNRPSYEQYF. The DNA of the CDR3 is TGTGCCAGCAGTTACTCGACAAACAGGCCCTCCTACGAGCAGTACTTC.

This chain links TRBV11-3 with TRBJ2-2; D is uncertain. Trimming removed 1 base at V and 7 bases at J, with 16 bases between. The CDR3 contains 16 residues. Germline V CDR1 and CDR2: SGHNT, YENEEA. CDR3 coding DNA: TGTGCCAGCAGCTTAGGAGGAAGTAGCTTTAGCGGGGAGCTGTTTTTT. Residues: CASSLGGSSFSGELFF.

The chain carries TRBV5-4 and TRBJ2-3, with a possible D match to TRBD1 (6 bases). The CDR3 has 14 residues. Per the germline V gene, CDR1 is SGHNT and CDR2 is YYREEE (reference sequence). Trimming took off 3 bases at V and 6 bases at J, with 14 bases between the two ends. The CDR3 region is CASSSLTGRDTQYF. As DNA, the CDR3 is TGTGCCAGCAGCTCCCTGACAGGCCGCGATACGCAGTATTTT.

The chain joins TRBV6-2 or TRBV6-3 to TRBJ2-2; the match to TRBD2 covers 9 bases. Germline V gene lookup returns CDR1 MNHEY and CDR2 SVGEGT. V trimming: 2 bases; J trimming: 3 bases; junction bases outside the gene matches: 10. The CDR3 is 18 amino acids. The CDR3 nucleotides read TGTGCCAGCAGTTACGTTAGCGGGAGATACTCAGACACCGGGGAGCTGTTTTTT. Amino acids: CASSYVSGRYSDTGELFF.

The rearrangement joins TRBV5-6 to TRBJ2-5; 11 bases are a match to TRBD1. CDR1 SGHDT and CDR2 YYEEEE come from the germline V gene. The CDR3 spans 14 residues. V shed 4 bases, J shed 6 bases, and the junction held 5 bases outside the gene matches. CDR3 DNA: TGTGCCAGCAGCCCAGGGACAGGGGGAAAGACCCAGTACTTC. Translating it yields CASSPGTGGKTQYF.